These T cell receptor beta chains were read from a single sample in a study of cytomegalovirus exposure and HLA in healthy donors. The assay was immunoSEQ multiplex PCR, and TCRdb's table has in-frame clones only and misses some. Of 150,000 to 200,000 clones listed, around 75% are singletons. Sequenced input: PBMCs. These receptors came from a female donor in good health and CMV-seronegative. CDR3s include the opening cysteine and the closing phenylalanine or tryptophan. The D gene is left open where the match is weak. Part of the rows lack a size; the others show once, few, many or a class for expanded clones.

d_call,clone_size,j_call,v_call,cdr3_aa,cdr3_nt
TRBD1,NA,TRBJ1-2,TRBV6-5,CASTRTGVSGYTF,TGTGCCAGCACCAGAACAGGGGTGTCTGGCTACACCTTC
TRBD1,few,TRBJ1-1,TRBV6-1,CASRPNTGGTEAFF,TGTGCCAGCAGACCCAATACAGGGGGCACTGAAGCTTTCTTT
TRBD1,NA,TRBJ2-7,TRBV10-1,CASSDGGTGKAEQYF,TGCGCCAGCAGTGACGGCGGGACAGGGAAGGCTGAGCAGTACTTC
NA,NA,TRBJ2-7,TRBV13,CASSSQGNEQYF,TGTGCCAGCAGCTCACAGGGTAACGAGCAGTACTTC
TRBD2,once,TRBJ2-1,TRBV6-5,CASSFSGRRYNEQLF,TGTGCCAGCAGTTTTAGCGGGAGAAGGTACAATGAGCAGCTCTTC
TRBD2,NA,TRBJ2-7,TRBV9,CASSGGGDRSYEQYF,TGTGCCAGCAGCGGGGGGGGAGACAGATCTTACGAGCAGTACTTC
NA,NA,TRBJ1-1,TRBV6-5,CASSYGGASTEAFF,TGTGCCAGCAGTTACGGGGGCGCGTCTACTGAAGCTTTCTTT
NA,NA,TRBJ1-1,TRBV18,CASSPGMNTEAFF,TGTGCCAGCTCGCCCGGGATGAACACTGAAGCTTTCTTT
TRBD1,NA,TRBJ1-1,TRBV7-9,CASSLGGQGGRGTEAFF,TGTGCCAGCAGCTTAGGGGGACAGGGGGGAAGGGGGACTGAAGCTTTCTTT
NA,NA,TRBJ2-1,TRBV19,CASSIYSPNEQFF,TGTGCCAGTAGTATTTATAGCCCCAATGAGCAGTTCTTC
NA,few,TRBJ1-1,TRBV29-1,CSVEEGGRGTEAFF,TGCAGCGTTGAAGAGGGGGGGCGCGGCACTGAAGCTTTCTTT
TRBD2,NA,TRBJ2-7,TRBV6-4,CASSDSGGASYEQYF,TGTGCCAGCAGTGACTCCGGGGGGGCGTCCTACGAGCAGTACTTC
NA,NA,TRBJ1-2,TRBV7-2,CASSRTGDLYGYTF,TGTGCCAGCAGTCGAACAGGAGACCTCTATGGCTACACCTTC
NA,NA,TRBJ1-4,TRBV4-3,CASSPLAGDEKLFF,TGCGCCAGCAGCCCTCTGGCGGGCGATGAAAAACTGTTTTTT
NA,NA,TRBJ1-6,TRBV7-6,CASSLGIYQGHSPLHF,TGTGCCAGCAGCTTAGGTATCTACCAGGGTCATTCACCCCTCCACTTT
TRBD1,NA,TRBJ1-3,TRBV6-6,CASSRDSSGNTIYF,TGTGCCAGCAGTCGGGACAGCTCTGGAAACACCATATATTTT
TRBD2,NA,TRBJ2-1,TRBV28,CASSSRTSGGGRAFF,TGTGCCAGCAGTTCTCGGACTAGCGGGGGGGGTAGGGCGTTCTTC
NA,NA,TRBJ2-2,TRBV7-3,CASSKPGNTGELFF,TGTGCCAGCAGCAAGCCGGGGAACACCGGGGAGCTGTTTTTT
TRBD1,NA,TRBJ2-3,TRBV29-1,CSGDRGRDTQYF,TGCAGCGGGGACAGGGGGAGAGATACGCAGTATTTT
TRBD2,NA,TRBJ2-1,TRBV12-5,CASASGPYNEQFF,TGTGCTAGTGCTAGCGGCCCCTACAATGAGCAGTTCTTC
NA,NA,TRBJ2-7,TRBV9,CASSVDTGAASEQYF,TGTGCCAGCAGCGTAGATACTGGGGCCGCGTCCGAGCAGTACTTC
TRBD1,NA,TRBJ2-4,TRBV30,CAWSVRVGDRVAKNIQYF,TGTGCCTGGAGTGTACGGGTGGGGGACAGGGTAGCCAAAAACATTCAGTACTTC
TRBD2,NA,TRBJ2-1,TRBV30,CAWSAGLVNEQFF,TGTGCCTGGAGTGCCGGACTAGTGAATGAGCAGTTCTTC
NA,few,TRBJ1-3,TRBV4-1,CASADSGYSGNTIYF,TGCGCCAGCGCGGATTCGGGATACTCTGGAAACACCATATATTTT
TRBD2,NA,TRBJ2-1,TRBV7-3,CASSLGSGRWDEQFF,TGTGCCAGCAGCTTAGGTAGCGGGAGATGGGATGAGCAGTTCTTC
NA,once,TRBJ2-3,TRBV5-4,CASSLTSTSTDTQYF,TGTGCCAGCAGCTTAACGAGTACTAGCACAGATACGCAGTATTTT
TRBD2,NA,TRBJ2-7,TRBV20-1,CSAREGYEQYF,TGCAGTGCAAGGGAGGGCTACGAGCAGTACTTC
NA,NA,TRBJ1-5,TRBV13,CASSLGGRQKPQHF,TGTGCCAGCAGCTTAGGCGGCAGGCAAAAACCCCAGCATTTT
TRBD1,NA,TRBJ1-1,TRBV2,CANGKGQWGTEAFF,TGTGCCAACGGTAAGGGACAGTGGGGCACTGAAGCTTTCTTT
TRBD1,NA,TRBJ2-1,TRBV29-1,CSVAGQHNEQFF,TGCAGCGTTGCGGGACAGCACAATGAGCAGTTCTTC
TRBD2,once,TRBJ2-7,TRBV7-2,CASSPPWGLAGGIGLEQYF,TGTGCCAGCAGCCCCCCTTGGGGTCTAGCGGGGGGAATTGGGCTCGAGCAGTACTTC
NA,NA,TRBJ2-2,TRBV2,CASSEARVTGELFF,TGTGCCAGCAGTGAAGCCAGGGTTACCGGGGAGCTGTTTTTT
NA,NA,TRBJ1-2,TRBV5-4,CASKGANYGYTF,TGTGCCAGCAAGGGGGCTAACTATGGCTACACCTTC
NA,NA,TRBJ1-2,TRBV10-3,CAISGGGPGYTF,TGTGCCATCAGTGGGGGGGGCCCTGGCTACACCTTC
TRBD1,NA,TRBJ2-7,TRBV6-1,CASSDSWTGNEQYF,TGTGCCAGCAGTGATTCGTGGACAGGGAACGAGCAGTACTTC
NA,few,TRBJ2-7,TRBV18,CASSPPKPLREQYF,TGTGCCAGCTCACCACCGAAGCCGCTCCGGGAGCAGTACTTC
TRBD2,NA,TRBJ2-2,TRBV27,CASSFVYSGRGTGELFF,TGTGCCAGCAGTTTCGTTTATAGCGGGAGAGGGACCGGGGAGCTGTTTTTT
TRBD2,NA,TRBJ2-1,TRBV27,CASRSLTSGSVNNEQFF,TGTGCCAGCAGATCCCTCACTAGCGGGAGCGTTAACAATGAGCAGTTCTTC
TRBD2,NA,TRBJ2-1,TRBV7-9,CASSPRGAGAYNEQFF,TGTGCCAGCAGCCCCCGCGGAGCGGGGGCCTACAATGAGCAGTTCTTC
NA,few,TRBJ1-2,TRBV5-6,CASRPTGYGYTF,TGTGCCAGCAGACCGACAGGTTATGGCTACACCTTC
NA,few,TRBJ2-1,TRBV7-2,CASSWGWGDEQFF,TGTGCCAGCAGCTGGGGTTGGGGCGATGAGCAGTTCTTC
TRBD2,NA,TRBJ2-3,TRBV11-2,CASSLDDGLAGTQYF,TGTGCCAGCAGCTTAGATGACGGACTAGCGGGGACGCAGTATTTT
TRBD1,few,TRBJ2-5,TRBV7-2,CASSLAWGQTETQYF,TGTGCCAGCAGCTTAGCATGGGGACAGACAGAGACCCAGTACTTC
TRBD1,once,TRBJ2-7,TRBV27,CASSLSGTGTAYEQYF,TGTGCCAGCAGTTTATCGGGGACAGGAACAGCCTACGAGCAGTACTTC
TRBD1,NA,TRBJ1-4,TRBV4-3,CASSQGGTGGFEKLFF,TGCGCCAGCAGCCAAGGGGGGACAGGGGGCTTTGAAAAACTGTTTTTT